These T cell receptor beta chains were read from a single sample in a study of OX40 agonist ivuxolimab in advanced cancers. Sequenced by immunoSEQ multiplex PCR; TCRdb stores in-frame clones only, minus some. The data hold more than 70,000 clones, with roughly 87% observed a single time. This sample comprised CD4+ or CD8+ T cells sorted from blood, obtained in a trial of the OX40 agonist ivuxolimab. These receptors came from an adult with an advanced solid tumor such as melanoma, head and neck, liver or kidney cancer. Each CDR3 is given with its conserved first and last residue. D genes are given only for firm matches. Some rows have no size entry. The others give once, few or many, or a class for an expanded clone.

>.|.|TRBV27|TRBJ1-6
CASSFRASPLHF
TGTGCCAGCAGCTTCAGGGCTTCACCCCTCCACTTT
>TRBD1|once|TRBV6-1|TRBJ2-3
CASSAKGALIPDTQYF
TGTGCCAGCAGTGCCAAGGGGGCGCTTATCCCAGATACGCAGTATTTT
>.|.|TRBV21-1|TRBJ2-7
CASSQGHLRPYEQYF
TGTGCCAGCAGCCAGGGACACCTCCGCCCCTACGAGCAGTACTTC
>.|.|TRBV19|TRBJ1-1
CASSIARKGTEAFF
TGTGCCAGTAGTATAGCGAGGAAGGGCACTGAAGCTTTCTTT
>.|.|TRBV18|TRBJ2-7
CASSNRASSYEQYF
TGTGCCAGCTCAAACAGGGCGAGCTCCTACGAGCAGTACTTC
>TRBD2|.|TRBV6-1|TRBJ2-3
CASSVRLAGSLTDTQYF
TGTGCCAGCAGTGTTAGACTAGCGGGGTCTTTGACAGATACGCAGTATTTT
>TRBD2|.|TRBV28|TRBJ2-7
CASSFGSGNEQYF
TGTGCCAGCAGTTTCGGTAGCGGGAACGAGCAGTACTTC
>TRBD1|.|TRBV11-2|TRBJ2-5
CASSLDPGRGETQYF
TGTGCCAGCAGCTTAGATCCCGGCAGGGGGGAGACCCAGTACTTC
>.|.|TRBV5-6|TRBJ2-7
CASSRGTISYEQYF
TGTGCCAGCAGCAGGGGGACTATCTCCTACGAGCAGTACTTC
>.|once|TRBV5-5|TRBJ1-6
CASSLAIPGGAYNSPLHF
TGTGCCAGCAGCTTGGCTATCCCCGGCGGTGCCTATAATTCACCCCTCCACTTT
>.|.|TRBV7-6|TRBJ1-6
CASSLEAGSSYNSPLHF
TGTGCCAGCAGCTTAGAGGCAGGAAGCTCCTATAATTCACCCCTCCACTTT
>TRBD2|once|TRBV18|TRBJ2-7
CAGSPQRGRYEQYF
TGTGCCGGCTCTCCGCAGCGGGGGAGGTATGAGCAGTACTTC
>.|.|TRBV2|TRBJ2-5
CASSPGTSYQETQYF
TGTGCCAGCAGCCCCGGGACATCGTACCAAGAGACCCAGTACTTC
>.|.|TRBV28|TRBJ2-5
CASSLSHSGETQYF
TGTGCCAGCAGTTTAAGTCACTCCGGAGAGACCCAGTACTTC
>.|.|TRBV20-1|TRBJ1-6
CSAKAGSPLHF
TGCAGTGCTAAGGCGGGTTCACCCCTCCACTTT
>.|.|TRBV15|TRBJ1-2
CATSRDSGREGPGYTF
TGTGCCACCAGCAGAGATTCCGGGAGAGAAGGGCCCGGCTACACCTTC
>.|.|TRBV19|TRBJ2-6
CASSPHSDLGSSGANVLTF
TGTGCCAGTAGTCCCCATTCGGACTTGGGGAGCTCTGGGGCCAACGTCCTGACTTTC
>.|.|TRBV28|TRBJ2-5
CATSGGDTTGLETQYF
TGTGCCACAAGTGGGGGTGACACGACTGGGTTGGAGACCCAGTACTTC
>.|.|TRBV7-3|TRBJ2-2
CASSLKRSGELFF
TGTGCCAGCAGCTTAAAACGGTCCGGGGAGCTGTTTTTT
>TRBD1|.|TRBV6-1|TRBJ2-7
CASSFAETGIYEQYF
TGTGCCAGCAGTTTTGCCGAGACAGGGATCTACGAGCAGTACTTC
>TRBD1|.|TRBV29-1|TRBJ1-4
CSVPRTGGKNMFSVEKLFF
TGCAGCGTACCCCGGACAGGGGGCAAGAATATGTTTTCGGTAGAAAAACTGTTTTTT
>TRBD2|.|TRBV27|TRBJ2-5
CASSSFGSGRRETQYF
TGTGCCAGCAGTTCCTTCGGTAGCGGGAGGAGGGAGACCCAGTACTTC
>.|.|TRBV11-2|TRBJ2-2
CASSFAGLVTGELFF
TGTGCCAGCAGCTTTGCGGGCTTGGTTACCGGGGAGCTGTTTTTT
>TRBD2|.|TRBV13|TRBJ2-1
CASSLAQLAGGPGEQFF
TGTGCCAGCAGCTTAGCTCAACTAGCGGGGGGGCCGGGTGAGCAGTTCTTC
>TRBD2|.|TRBV9|TRBJ2-1
CASSVEPSGSGNEQFF
TGTGCCAGCAGCGTAGAGCCTAGCGGGAGCGGCAATGAGCAGTTCTTC
>TRBD1|.|TRBV28|TRBJ2-2
CASSRRGTGELFF
TGTGCCAGCAGCCGCAGGGGGACCGGGGAGCTGTTTTTT
>TRBD2|.|TRBV19|TRBJ2-3
CATVSGRAFGTDTQYF
TGTGCCACCGTCAGCGGGAGGGCCTTCGGGACAGATACGCAGTATTTT
>TRBD1|few|TRBV5-1|TRBJ1-1
CASSPRQGLGTEAFF
TGCGCCAGCAGCCCCAGACAGGGCTTGGGCACTGAAGCTTTCTTT
>.|.|TRBV7-9|TRBJ2-5
CASSPPIGTETQYF
TGTGCCAGCAGCCCCCCCATTGGTACGGAGACCCAGTACTTC